This section outlines one TCR beta chain sequence together with its context. Its antigen remains unknown. All patients relapsed after autologous stem cell transplantation, and brentuximab vedotin exposure varied. Patients had relapsed/refractory classical Hodgkin lymphoma with complete response, partial response or progressive disease as best response. V lost 0 bases and J lost 4, with 7 bases in between. In germline, CDR1 is MNHNS, CDR2 SASEGT. The CDR3 has 14 amino acids. This record comes from a study of PD-1 blockade in classical Hodgkin lymphoma. TCRdb's copy holds only in-frame clones and misses some; the assay was immunoSEQ multiplex PCR. The sample lists 13,000 or so clones, roughly 76% occurring once. General study points: Among the patients, those starting nivolumab under 1 year after ASCT were excluded.

The material sequenced was peripheral blood mononuclear cells (PBMCs), taken at baseline. The receptor was derived from a human donor with classical Hodgkin lymphoma. J is TRBJ1-5 and V is TRBV6-1; D perhaps matches TRBD1 (5 bases). Here the CDR3 reads CASSEAAGNQPQHF. Written as DNA, the CDR3 is TGTGCCAGCAGTGAAGCGGCAGGGAATCAGCCCCAGCATTTT.